The 10 T cell receptor beta chains presented below share a single source sample, sequenced in a study of cytomegalovirus exposure and HLA in healthy donors. The PCR contained 60 Vbeta and 13 Jbeta primers. Produced via immunoSEQ multiplex PCR; TCRdb's table is partial and in-frame only. The profile shows about 110,000 clones, 55% to 75% of them singletons. Sequenced sample: PBMCs. The receptor set was obtained from a young man in good health and CMV-seropositive.

V is TRBV6-1 and J is TRBJ1-3, with TRBD1 matching 7 bases. J gave up 7 bases and V 4 bases, and 4 bases lay outside the gene matches. CDR3 size: 13 residues. CDR1 and CDR2 (germline): MNHNS, SASEGT. CDR3 nucleotides: TGTGCCAGCAGTGCCGACAGGGAGAACACCATATATTTT. Its translation: CASSADRENTIYF.

This clone was seen more than once but under ten times. This chain connects TRBV14 to TRBJ1-1; D unclear. The CDR3 covers 16 residues. Germline V gene data show CDR1 as SGHDN and CDR2 as FVKESK. V dropped 1 base and J dropped 1 base, with 13 bases sitting between them. CDR3 nucleotide sequence: TGTGCCAGCAGCCAAGTCATGGGCCAGCAGAACACTGAAGCTTTCTTT. Translating it yields CASSQVMGQQNTEAFF.

V is TRBV25-1 and J is TRBJ2-7, with D unresolved. CDR1 is MGHDK, CDR2 SYGVNS, per germline. V was cut by 8 bases and J by 0 bases, with 5 bases left in between. The CDR3 extends over 11 amino acids. The DNA of the CDR3 is TGTGCCAGCGCCAGCTCCTACGAGCAGTACTTC. It yields the protein CASASSYEQYF.

This rearrangement joins TRBV27 to TRBJ1-3; D gene uncertain. Per the germline V gene, CDR1 is MNHEY and CDR2 is SMNVEV (reference sequence). Trimming stripped 5 bases from V and 2 bases from J, with 10 bases between. The CDR3 extends over 14 amino acids. The CDR3 coding sequence is TGTGCCAGCAGTGTGTCCCCCACTGGAAACACCATATATTTT. It yields the protein CASSVSPTGNTIYF.

This clone was counted only a few times. The chain joins TRBV14 to TRBJ2-1; TRBD2 might be the D (6 bases). V was shortened by 4 bases and J by 12 bases, with 13 bases between the two germline ends. Germline V CDR1 and CDR2: SGHDN, FVKESK. CDR3 length: 12 residues. The CDR3 protein is CASSLPGGRQFF. For the CDR3, the DNA is TGTGCCAGCAGCCTCCCTGGAGGGCGGCAGTTCTTC.

The rearrangement joins TRBV7-8 to TRBJ1-1, with TRBD1 matching 7 bases. The germline V gene has CDR1 SGHVS and CDR2 FQNEAQ. V lost 5 bases and J lost 0; bases outside the gene matches: 6. The CDR3 is 15 residues long. The DNA for the CDR3 is TGTGCCAGCAGCCCACACAGGGGAATGAACACTGAAGCTTTCTTT. Translated, it gives CASSPHRGMNTEAFF.

This sequence joins TRBV2 and TRBJ2-1, with a possible D match to TRBD2 (6 bases). The CDR3 loop spans 12 amino acids. Between the trimmed V and J ends, which lost 7 bases and 7 bases, there was a span of 11 bases. Germline assignment: CDR1 SNHLY and CDR2 FYNNEI. In DNA, the CDR3 is TGTGCCAGCACCCGACTAGGAAATGAGCAGTTCTTC. Residues: CASTRLGNEQFF.

Only a few counts were recorded for this clone. The chain is built from TRBV7-9 and TRBJ1-4, with D hard to call. Germline V gene lookup returns CDR1 SEHNR and CDR2 FQNEAQ (reference sequence). This CDR3 contains 14 residues. V was clipped by 5 bases and J by 8 bases, with 15 bases between them. CDR3 nucleotide sequence: TGTGCCAGCAGCCGGTACCAAGGAGAGGAAAAACTGTTTTTT. It yields the protein CASSRYQGEEKLFF.

The rearrangement links TRBV7-2 to TRBJ2-7; D uncertain. CDR1 is SGHTA and CDR2 is FQGNSA in the germline V gene. This CDR3 region has 13 residues. Deletions cut 5 bases from V and 3 bases from J, with 11 bases between. The CDR3, as DNA: TGTGCCAGCAGCCTGGCCCTGCTCTACGAGCAGTACTTC. Translation gives CASSLALLYEQYF. The full variable domain, with the rest looked up from reference TRBV7-2 and TRBJ2-7, is GAGVSQSPSNKVTEKGKDVELRCDPISGHTALYWYRQSLGQGLEFLIYFQGNSAPDKSGLPSDRFSAERTGGSVSTLTIQRTQQEDSAVYLCASSLALLYEQYFGPGTRLTVT.

The gene calls are TRBV2 and TRBJ2-7; TRBD2 matches 7 bases. The ends lost 1 base at V and 9 bases at J; junction bases unmatched: 6. This CDR3 has 13 residues. Per the germline V gene, CDR1 is SNHLY and CDR2 is FYNNEI. CDR3 sequence: CASSEGGGLLQYF. The DNA for the CDR3 is TGTGCCAGCAGTGAAGGGGGGGGACTTTTGCAGTACTTC.